This T cell receptor (beta chain) emerged from a study of CD8+CD57+ T cells in acquired aplastic anemia. Study-wide background: DNA per sorted CD4+ or CD8+ sample ranged about 0.2 to 30 ug, averaging approximately 3.3 ug.

Study conclusions and caveats: Significance was not reached for CD8+ Simpson's diversity between patients and controls. Common to patients and controls were 25 to 30 CD8+ CDR3 sequences.

Regarding this clonotype: Its specificity is unknown.

TCR beta VDJ and CDR3 profiles were obtained from a genomic DNA template. TCRdb used MiXCR to reprocess the reads, holding one entry per CDR3 protein. This table holds about 270,000 distinct CDR3 sequences, approximately 56% found once. The TCR originated in a human donor with severe aplastic anemia or a healthy control (not recorded which). The sequenced sample was sorted CD4+, CD8+, or CD8+CD57+ T cells (not recorded which) from PBMCs.

The DNA of the CDR3 is TGTGCCAGTAGTCTAACCTGGGGTTCTGGAAACACCATATATTTT. It yields the protein CASSLTWGSGNTIYF. The chain links TRBV19 to TRBJ1-3; D is unresolved. The ends were cut back, 5 bases at V and 1 base at J, with 12 bases in the middle. CDR1 is LNHDA, CDR2 SQIVND, per germline (reference sequence). This CDR3 spans 15 amino acids. Filled out from reference TRBV19 and TRBJ1-3, the complete variable domain reads DGGITQSPKYLFRKEGQNVTLSCEQNLNHDAMYWYRQDPGQGLRLIYYSQIVNDFQKGDIAEGYSVSREKKESFPLTVTSAQKNPTAFYLCASSLTWGSGNTIYFGEGSWLTVV.